This T cell receptor (beta chain) was retrieved from a study of cytomegalovirus exposure and HLA in healthy donors. Whole-study findings and limits: Presence/absence analysis assumed near-uniform sequencing depth across donors. In a later analysis, parvovirus B19, influenza, CMV and Epstein-Barr virus appeared linked to several top co-occurrence clusters. The study listed roughly 160 cytomegalovirus-associated TCR beta chains.

Comment on this clone: Its specificity is unknown.

The PCR contained 60 Vbeta and 13 Jbeta primers. The repertoire was sequenced with immunoSEQ multiplex PCR; TCRdb's copy has only in-frame clones and lacks some. The sample consists of 80,000 to 100,000 clones, about 81% of them appearing once. Germline values: CDR1 SGHRS, CDR2 YFSETQ. V dropped 5 bases and J dropped 9 bases, with 18 bases sitting between them. The CDR3 runs 14 residues. This clonotype was obtained from a man aged 35-49 years in good health and CMV-seropositive. The V call is TRBV5-1, the J call TRBJ2-1, with D maybe TRBD1 (6 bases). The sample comprised PBMCs. CDR3 sequence reads: CASRSGQGGSEQFF. The CDR3 coding sequence is TGCGCCAGCAGATCTGGCCAAGGGGGTAGTGAGCAGTTCTTC.